The table lists the clone carrying this T cell receptor (beta chain) with a few counts. What it recognizes is unknown. All of the isolated RNA was reverse transcribed, so expressed TCRB transcripts were sequenced. The study sequenced naive, central memory and regulatory T cell samples to an average of about 3.8 million reads. Measured with immunoSEQ multiplex PCR; TCRdb has only the in-frame clones, and not every one. The data show fewer than 150,000 clones, 6.9% seen once. The source of the sample is a study of beta chain features in type 1 diabetes. Findings and limits, study-wide: TCRB CDR3 length was moderately but significantly reduced in all four CD4+ subsets of Type 1 diabetes patients. Any HLA effect on TCRB rearrangement was left unresolved by small sub-analyses. When VDJ junctions were examined, type 1 diabetes patients showed fewer insertions and more deletions.

The TCR comes from a woman between 25 and 40 years old in good health. The sample taken for sequencing was central memory CD4+ T cells from blood.

CDR3 sequence: CASSFSGEDEQFF. Here the CDR3 DNA reads TGTGCCAGCAGCTTTTCGGGAGAGGATGAGCAGTTCTTC. The rearrangement uses TRBV7-2 and TRBJ2-1; a possible D gene is TRBD2 (6 bases). Germline V lookup: CDR1 SGHTA, CDR2 FQGNSA. This CDR3 spans 13 amino acids. Trimming took off 3 bases at V and 8 bases at J, with 11 bases between the two ends. Together with reference TRBV7-2 and TRBJ2-1, the CDR3 gives the full variable domain: GAGVSQSPSNKVTEKGKDVELRCDPISGHTALYWYRQSLGQGLEFLIYFQGNSAPDKSGLPSDRFSAERTGGSVSTLTIQRTQQEDSAVYLCASSFSGEDEQFFGPGTRLTVL.